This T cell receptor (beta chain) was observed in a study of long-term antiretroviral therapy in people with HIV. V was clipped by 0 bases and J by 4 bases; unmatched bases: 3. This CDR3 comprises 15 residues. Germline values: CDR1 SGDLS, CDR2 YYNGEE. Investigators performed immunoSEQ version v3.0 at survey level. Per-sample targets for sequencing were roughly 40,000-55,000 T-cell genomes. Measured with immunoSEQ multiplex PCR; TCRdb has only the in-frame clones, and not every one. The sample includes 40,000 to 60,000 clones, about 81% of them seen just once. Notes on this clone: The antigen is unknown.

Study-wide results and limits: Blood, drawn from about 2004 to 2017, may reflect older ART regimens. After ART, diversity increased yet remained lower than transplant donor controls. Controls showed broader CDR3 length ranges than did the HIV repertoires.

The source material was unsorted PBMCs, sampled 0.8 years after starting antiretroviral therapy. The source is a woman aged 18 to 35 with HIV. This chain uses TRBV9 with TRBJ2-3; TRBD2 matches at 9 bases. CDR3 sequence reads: CASSVVASGADTQYF. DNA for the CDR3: TGTGCCAGCAGCGTAGTGGCTAGCGGGGCAGATACGCAGTATTTT. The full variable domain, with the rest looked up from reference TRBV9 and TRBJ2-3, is DSGVTQTPKHLITATGQRVTLRCSPRSGDLSVYWYQQSLDQGLQFLIQYYNGEERAKGNILERFSAQQFPDLHSELNLSSLELGDSALYFCASSVVASGADTQYFGPGTRLTVL.